This T cell receptor beta chain was recovered during a study of T cells in localized non-small cell lung cancer. TCRdb's table, derived via immunoSEQ multiplex PCR, lists solely in-frame clones and lacks some. The repertoire holds around 130,000 clones, 89% seen once, with over 1.5% in the top ten. Study results and caveats: Multi-region tumor sequencing was not done, so intratumor heterogeneity could not be excluded. Adjacent lung exhibited a median of around 60 among the 100 most abundant tumor clones. The highest T cell clonality was in uninvolved adjacent lung, above tumor.

Remarks on this clone: Its antigen is currently unknown.

The germline gives CDR1 SGHNT, CDR2 YYREEE (reference sequence). After removal of 3 bases from V and 1 base from J, the junction contained 7 bases not matched to a gene. This CDR3 region has 19 residues. This receptor was taken from a female donor older than 55 with stage I lung adenocarcinoma. Sequenced here: peripheral blood, sampled before any cancer treatment. This chain uses TRBV5-4 with TRBJ2-1, with 16 nucleotides matching TRBD2. CDR3 sequence: CASSSMGLAGGRSYNEQFF. In DNA, the CDR3 is TGTGCCAGCAGCTCTATGGGACTAGCGGGAGGGCGATCCTACAATGAGCAGTTCTTC.